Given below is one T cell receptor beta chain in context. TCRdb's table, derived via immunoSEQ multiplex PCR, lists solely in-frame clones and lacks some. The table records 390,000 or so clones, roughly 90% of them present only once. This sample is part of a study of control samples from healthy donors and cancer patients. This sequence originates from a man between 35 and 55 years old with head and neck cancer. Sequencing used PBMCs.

The CDR3: CASSPLAATNEKLFF. CDR3 DNA: TGTGCCAGCAGCCCACTGGCCGCAACTAATGAAAAACTGTTTTTT. This chain connects TRBV7-9 to TRBJ1-4; the D is unclear. The CDR3 spans 15 residues. V was pared by 5 bases and J by 0 bases, with 10 bases between. Germline V gives CDR1 SEHNR, CDR2 FQNEAQ (reference sequence).